The rows below give T cell receptor beta chains drawn from one sample of a study of cytomegalovirus exposure and HLA in healthy donors. Using immunoSEQ multiplex PCR, the repertoire was profiled, and TCRdb retains in-frame clones only, with some absent. The table includes 160,000 or so clones, around 73% detected once. Sequencing input: PBMCs. These receptors originate from a male donor in good health and CMV-seronegative. Both conserved end residues are part of each CDR3. The order of the fields is D gene, CDR3 length, clone size, J gene, V gene, CDR3 DNA, CDR3 protein. The D gene is left open where the match is weak. Rows give clone size only sometimes, using once, few, many, or a class for an expanded clone.

>TRBD1|17|few|TRBJ1-3|TRBV12-5
TGTGCTAGTGGTTTGCCACTAACAGGGGGCTCTGGAAACACCATATATTTT
CASGLPLTGGSGNTIYF
>TRBD2|16|-|TRBJ2-7|TRBV6-1
TGTGCCAGCAGTGAATTATTTAGCGGGAGGGAAGCCGAGCAGTACTTC
CASSELFSGREAEQYF
>-|15|once|TRBJ2-1|TRBV14
TGTGCCAGCAGCCAACAGGGGACGTTCTACAATGAGCAGTTCTTC
CASSQQGTFYNEQFF
>-|15|-|TRBJ2-3|TRBV5-1
TGCGCCAGCAGCTCTATGGCGGGGTACACAGATACGCAGTATTTT
CASSSMAGYTDTQYF
>TRBD2|15|-|TRBJ2-3|TRBV5-1
TGCGCCAGCAGCTTACTAGCGTCTAGCACAGATACGCAGTATTTT
CASSLLASSTDTQYF
>-|14|-|TRBJ2-7|TRBV19
TGTGCCAGCAACGCCGCGGGCCGGATCAACGAGCAGTACTTC
CASNAAGRINEQYF
>-|13|-|TRBJ2-7|TRBV7-2
TGTGCCAGCAGCTTAGGTGTGTCTTACGAGCAGTACTTC
CASSLGVSYEQYF
>-|16|-|TRBJ2-6|TRBV7-9
TGTGCCAGCAGCCGCACCAACAGGGCTGGGGCCAACGTCCTGACTTTC
CASSRTNRAGANVLTF
>-|14|-|TRBJ1-1|TRBV5-1
TGCGCCAGCGGAGTCAGTGGAGAGAACACTGAAGCTTTCTTT
CASGVSGENTEAFF
>TRBD1|15|-|TRBJ2-2|TRBV27
TGTGCCAGCAGATGGGGGACAGGTTACACCGGGGAGCTGTTTTTT
CASRWGTGYTGELFF
>TRBD1|15|-|TRBJ2-3|TRBV4-3
TGCGCCAGCAGCCAAACAGGGGCGCCCGCAGATACGCAGTATTTT
CASSQTGAPADTQYF
>TRBD2|15|-|TRBJ2-7|TRBV6-5
TGTGCCAGCAGTTATAGCAGCGGGAGTTCCTACGAGCAGTACTTC
CASSYSSGSSYEQYF
>-|15|-|TRBJ1-2|TRBV10-3
TGTGCCATCAGTGAGTCGAGACAGTCCCGCTATGGCTACACCTTC
CAISESRQSRYGYTF
>TRBD2|14|-|TRBJ2-1|TRBV28
TGTGCCAGCAGTTTCATGGGACTAGCGGGAGTACGGTTCTTC
CASSFMGLAGVRFF
>-|14|-|TRBJ1-4|TRBV2
TGTGCCAGCAGCAGGGGAGGGACTAATGAAAAACTGTTTTTT
CASSRGGTNEKLFF
>TRBD2|15|-|TRBJ2-7|TRBV7-9
TGTGCCAGCAGCTTCGCAGCGGGGATTACCTACGAGCAGTACTTC
CASSFAAGITYEQYF
>-|16|-|TRBJ1-6|TRBV9
TGTGCCAGCAGCGTAGCGGGGGGACAAGATAATTCACCCCTCCACTTT
CASSVAGGQDNSPLHF
>-|12|few|TRBJ1-4|TRBV29-1
TGCAGCGTCGGCAGGGAGGATGAAAAACTGTTTTTT
CSVGREDEKLFF
>TRBD1|14|-|TRBJ2-3|TRBV7-2
TGTGCCAGCAGCCGGGACAGAAGTACAGATACGCAGTATTTT
CASSRDRSTDTQYF
>-|18|-|TRBJ2-7|TRBV21-1
TGTGCCAGCAGCAAAGCGCGACGACTAGCGAACAGCTCCTACGAGCAGTACTTC
CASSKARRLANSSYEQYF
>TRBD1|11|-|TRBJ1-1|TRBV7-9
TGTGCCAGTGACAGGGGTACTGAAGCTTTCTTT
CASDRGTEAFF
>TRBD2|14|-|TRBJ2-3|TRBV27
TGTGCCAGCAGTCGTAGCGGGAACACAGATACGCAGTATTTT
CASSRSGNTDTQYF
>-|13|-|TRBJ2-7|TRBV19
TGTGCCAGTAGTATCAGTGGCTCCTACGAGCAGTACTTC
CASSISGSYEQYF
>-|14|-|TRBJ1-3|TRBV28
TGTGCCAGCAGTGGGGGGGAGGGGCTAAACACCATATATTTT
CASSGGEGLNTIYF
>TRBD2|18|-|TRBJ2-6|TRBV5-1
TGCGCCAGCAGCTTGGGACTAGCGGGGACCTCTGGGGCCAACGTCCTGACTTTC
CASSLGLAGTSGANVLTF
>TRBD1|17|-|TRBJ1-2|TRBV28
TGTGCCAGCACACAAATTTTAGGCCGGACAGGCACCTATGGCTACACCTTC
CASTQILGRTGTYGYTF
>-|12|-|TRBJ1-4|TRBV19
TGTGCCAGTAGGGACAGCAATGAAAAACTGTTTTTT
CASRDSNEKLFF
>-|13|once|TRBJ2-7|TRBV5-1
TGCGCCAGCAGCAAGGGACAAAGCTACGAGCAGTACTTC
CASSKGQSYEQYF
>-|15|-|TRBJ1-6|TRBV7-9
TGTGCCAGCAGCTTAGTGGGCGGGTTGAATTCACCCCTCCACTTT
CASSLVGGLNSPLHF
>-|15|-|TRBJ2-6|TRBV6-5
TGTGCCAGCAGCTCCTCAGGGTCAGGGGCCAACGTCCTGACTTTC
CASSSSGSGANVLTF
>TRBD1|14|-|TRBJ2-7|TRBV7-2
TGTGCCAGCAGCCGACAGGGGGCGCAAGGGATGTTGGACTTC
CASSRQGAQGMLDF
>-|14|-|TRBJ1-1|TRBV29-1
TGCAGCGTCGGGGGGGGTACAGGGTACACTGAAGCTTTCTTT
CSVGGGTGYTEAFF
>TRBD1|16|-|TRBJ1-4|TRBV28
TGTGCCAGCAGTTTAGAGGCACAGGGGTATTGGGAAAAACTGTTTTTT
CASSLEAQGYWEKLFF
>TRBD1|13|-|TRBJ1-1|TRBV5-4
TGTGCCAGCAGCAACCGGGACAGGTTTGAAGCTTTCTTT
CASSNRDRFEAFF
>-|14|-|TRBJ1-2|TRBV6-5
TGTGCCAGCAGTTACTCGCAGGGATACTATGGCTACACCTTC
CASSYSQGYYGYTF
>TRBD1|13|few|TRBJ1-1|TRBV6-1
TGTGCCAGCAGTGCGGGACAGGGGTTTGAAGCTTTCTTT
CASSAGQGFEAFF
>TRBD1|14|-|TRBJ2-7|TRBV15
TGTGCCACCAGCACCGACAGGGGTGGCTACGAGCAGTACTTC
CATSTDRGGYEQYF
>-|12|-|TRBJ2-3|TRBV4-1
TGCGCCAGCAGCCAAGACGGGGATACGCAGTATTTT
CASSQDGDTQYF
>-|14|-|TRBJ2-3|TRBV7-2
TGTGCCAGCAGCTTTTATTCAGGGACAGATACGCAGTATTTT
CASSFYSGTDTQYF
>TRBD1|16|-|TRBJ1-1|TRBV5-4
TGTGCCAGCAGCTCGCGGTACAGGGGCATGAACACTGAAGCTTTCTTT
CASSSRYRGMNTEAFF
>TRBD2|15|-|TRBJ2-7|TRBV18
TGTGCCAGCTCGAGAGCGGGAGGGCCCATCTACGAGCAGTACTTC
CASSRAGGPIYEQYF
>-|13|-|TRBJ1-1|TRBV30
TGTGCCTGGAGTGTCGCGCTGAACACTGAAGCTTTCTTT
CAWSVALNTEAFF
>TRBD2|17|-|TRBJ2-1|TRBV7-9
TGTGCCAGCAGCTTAGCGGTTGCGGGAGGTTCCTACAATGAGCAGTTCTTC
CASSLAVAGGSYNEQFF
>TRBD1|14|-|TRBJ1-1|TRBV9
TGTGCCAGCAGCGTAGGGACAGGGTCGGCTGAAGCTTTCTTT
CASSVGTGSAEAFF
>-|15|-|TRBJ2-7|TRBV4-1
TGCGCCAGCAGCCAAGTAAGTCAGGTCTCCTACGAGCAGTACTTC
CASSQVSQVSYEQYF
>-|15|-|TRBJ1-3|TRBV2
TGTGCCAGCAGTGAGAGTTACTCTCGAGGAAACACCATATATTTT
CASSESYSRGNTIYF
>TRBD2|12|-|TRBJ2-5|TRBV11-3
TGTGCCAGCAGCCGGGGGGAAGAGACCCAGTACTTC
CASSRGEETQYF